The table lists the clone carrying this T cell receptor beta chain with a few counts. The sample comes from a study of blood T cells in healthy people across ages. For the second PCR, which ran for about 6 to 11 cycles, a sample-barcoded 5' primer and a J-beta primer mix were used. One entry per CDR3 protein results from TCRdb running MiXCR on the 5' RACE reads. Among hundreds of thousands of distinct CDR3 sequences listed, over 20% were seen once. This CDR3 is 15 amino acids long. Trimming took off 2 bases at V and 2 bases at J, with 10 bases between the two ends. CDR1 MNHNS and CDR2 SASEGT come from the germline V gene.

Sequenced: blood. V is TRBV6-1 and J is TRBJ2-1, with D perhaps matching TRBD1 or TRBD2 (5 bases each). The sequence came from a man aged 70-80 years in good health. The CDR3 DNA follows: TGTGCCAGCAGTGAAATGGGGGTCCCCTACAATGAGCAGTTCTTC. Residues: CASSEMGVPYNEQFF.